The next 9 T cell receptor beta chains were all read from a single sample in a study of blood T cell repertoires in COVID-19. TCRdb keeps only in-frame clones here, not all; method: immunoSEQ multiplex PCR. This table has roughly 26,000 clones, 66% appearing once. Sequenced input: peripheral blood. The receptors were gathered from a man between 60 and 75 years old with active or convalescent COVID-19.

This clone has only a few counts. The chain recombines TRBV27 with TRBJ1-5, with 9 bases aligning to TRBD1. Germline trimming cut 4 bases from V and 5 bases from J; bases unmatched to any gene: 6. CDR1 and CDR2 (germline): MNHEY, SMNVEV (reference sequence). The CDR3 loop spans 15 amino acids. CDR3 DNA sequence: TGTGCCAGCAGTTCCGGGGACAGGGTTTATCAGCCCCAGCATTTT. Translated: CASSSGDRVYQPQHF.

The CDR3 loop is CASSLSIDRGVEAFF. The CDR3 nucleotides are TGTGCCAGCAGCTTATCGATAGACAGGGGGGTTGAAGCTTTCTTT. This rearrangement joins TRBV13 to TRBJ1-1, with 9 nucleotides matching TRBD1. The CDR3 totals 15 residues. The V gene end was trimmed by 2 bases and the J gene end by 7 bases; junction bases not matched to a gene: 8. CDR1 and CDR2 (germline): PRHDT, FYEKMQ (reference sequence). The full variable domain, completed using reference TRBV13 and TRBJ1-1, is AAGVIQSPRHLIKEKRETATLKCYPIPRHDTVYWYQQGPGQDPQFLISFYEKMQSDKGSIPDRFSAQQFSDYHSELNMSSLELGDSALYFCASSLSIDRGVEAFFGQGTRLTVV.

V gene TRBV6-5 combines with J gene TRBJ1-6; 8 nucleotides match TRBD1. This CDR3 contains 14 residues. V lost 9 bases to trimming and J lost 5 bases; unmatched junction nucleotides: 6. Germline V CDR1 and CDR2: MNHEY, SVGAGI. Here the CDR3 reads CASGTGRHNSPLHF. The CDR3, as DNA: TGTGCCAGTGGGACAGGACGCCATAATTCACCCCTCCACTTT.

CDR3 sequence reads: CASRYTGSHGYTF. The CDR3 DNA follows: TGTGCCAGCAGGTACACAGGGTCCCATGGCTACACCTTC. The V gene is TRBV13, the J gene TRBJ1-2, with D perhaps matching TRBD1 (6 bases). The germline gives CDR1 PRHDT, CDR2 FYEKMQ (reference sequence). The CDR3 spans 13 residues. Trimming took off 6 bases at V and 6 bases at J, with 14 bases between the two ends.

Sample share makes this clone medium-sized. Different DNA sequences within this sample yield the same CDR3. The rearrangement links TRBV7-3 to TRBJ2-2; weak D call: TRBD2 (5 bases). V was clipped by 2 bases and J by 2 bases, with 15 bases between them. CDR1 is SGHTA, CDR2 FQGTGA, per germline. This CDR3 is 17 amino acids long. This chain's CDR3 is CASSLGRARLNTGELFF. The CDR3 DNA reads as TGTGCCAGCAGCTTAGGGCGGGCACGGCTAAACACCGGGGAGCTGTTTTTT.

The chain links TRBV5-1 to TRBJ2-2; 11 bases map to TRBD1. Germline lookup yields CDR1 SGHRS and CDR2 YFSETQ. V gave up 5 bases and J gave up 0 bases; unmatched junction bases: 6. The CDR3 length is 17 residues. In nucleotides, the CDR3 is TGCGCCAGCAGGGGAAGGACAGGGGGCTCGAACACCGGGGAGCTGTTTTTT. The encoded protein is CASRGRTGGSNTGELFF.

As regards this clone: A much larger clone differs by one base, so this may be a read error. The chain couples TRBV5-6 to TRBJ2-7; the match to TRBD1 covers 9 bases. The V gene end was trimmed by 0 bases and the J gene end by 5 bases; junction bases not matched to a gene: 18. Germline V gene sequence: CDR1 SGHDT, CDR2 YYEEEE. The CDR3 is 19 amino acids. The CDR3 here is CASSLAGGAGTYRGHEQYF. CDR3 DNA sequence: TGTGCCAGCAGCTTGGCGGGGGGCGCCGGGACTTACAGGGGGCACGAGCAGTACTTC. The full variable domain, its missing parts supplied by reference TRBV5-6 and TRBJ2-7, is DAGVTQSPTHLIKTRGQQVTLRCSPKSGHDTVSWYQQALGQGPQFIFQYYEEEERQRGNFPDRFSGHQFPNYSSELNVNALLLGDSALYLCASSLAGGAGTYRGHEQYFGPGTRLTVT.

The chain combines TRBV3-1 (or the pseudogene TRBV3-2) with TRBJ2-3, with D maybe TRBD2 (6 bases). V was shortened by 1 base and J by 3 bases, with 8 bases between the two germline ends. Germline lookup yields CDR1 LGHDT and CDR2 YNNKEL (reference sequence). The CDR3 extends over 14 amino acids. CDR3 DNA sequence: TGTGCCAGCAGCCAAGTAGGAGGGACAGATACGCAGTATTTT. As protein: CASSQVGGTDTQYF.

The chain uses TRBV25-1 and TRBJ1-1, with TRBD1 matching 7 bases. Germline assignment: CDR1 MGHDK and CDR2 SYGVNS. The CDR3 extends over 15 amino acids. Trimming took 6 bases from V and 0 from J; bases not matched to a gene: 7. DNA of the CDR3: TGTGCCAGCAGGACAGGGAACCCAATGAACACTGAAGCTTTCTTT. It specifies CASRTGNPMNTEAFF.